These 21 T cell receptor beta chains came from one sample sequenced in a study of human T cells and chemical hapten exposure. The time point denotes: healthy volunteer bleed at 2 weeks. The authors' total RNA extraction used unfractionated whole blood. Each CDR3 protein gets one entry after TCRdb re-called the RACE reads with MiXCR. The sample includes 75,000 to 100,000 distinct CDR3 sequences, roughly 8.5% of them seen just once. Sequencing input: whole blood. The receptors were sampled from a female donor in good health. Some clones in this sample may be carry-over from other donors' samples.

The sample holds a few counts of this clonotype. CDR3 sequence reads: CASRDDRSNQPQHF. CDR3 sequence (DNA): TGTGCCAGCAGAGACGACAGAAGCAATCAGCCCCAGCATTTT. This chain connects TRBV12-3 or TRBV12-4 to TRBJ1-5, with a possible D match to TRBD1 (5 bases). V dropped 6 bases and J dropped 1 base, with 10 bases sitting between them. This CDR3 is 14 amino acids long.

This clonotype was seen many times. The chain has TRBV3-1 and TRBJ1-1; D is uncertain. Germline V gene sequence: CDR1 LGHDT, CDR2 YNNKEL (reference sequence). The CDR3 is 12 residues long. The ends were cut back, 3 bases at V and 7 bases at J, with 9 bases in the middle. DNA for the CDR3: TGTGCCAGCAGCCACGTCTTCAGTGAAGCTTTCTTT. Its translation is CASSHVFSEAFF. The full variable domain, completed using reference TRBV3-1 and TRBJ1-1, is DTAVSQTPKYLVTQMGNDKSIKCEQNLGHDTMYWYKQDSKKFLKIMFSYNNKELIINETVPNRFSPKSPDKAHLNLHINSLELGDSAVYFCASSHVFSEAFFGQGTRLTVV.

This clonotype has at least ten counts. CDR3 sequence reads: CASSLAAGEGEQYF. DNA of the CDR3: TGTGCCAGCAGCTTAGCAGCGGGAGAGGGTGAGCAGTACTTC. This chain connects TRBV7-2 to TRBJ2-7, with 8 bases fitting TRBD2. The CDR3 is made up of 14 amino acids. CDR1 is SGHTA, CDR2 FQGNSA, per germline. Trimming took 0 bases from V and 7 from J; bases not matched to a gene: 5.

A few counts support this clonotype. The J gene is TRBJ2-7, the V gene TRBV12-3 or TRBV12-4, with 9 bases identical to TRBD1. The trim removed 7 bases at V and 6 bases at J, leaving 7 bases unmatched. The CDR3 extends over 13 amino acids. This CDR3 is CASTGQGTSEQYF. In nucleotides, the CDR3 is TGTGCCAGCACCGGACAGGGGACGAGCGAGCAGTACTTC.

This chain joins TRBV12-5 and TRBJ2-5; D possibly corresponds to TRBD2 (5 bases). Germline CDR1 reads LGHNT; CDR2 reads FRNRAP. This CDR3 is 15 amino acids long. CDR3 in amino acids: CALGRETFTQETQYF. CDR3 DNA sequence: TGTGCCCTCGGACGGGAAACCTTTACGCAAGAGACCCAGTACTTC.

In the case of this clonotype: The junction and the germline gene differ at one end; a read error may be behind it. This sequence joins TRBV5-1 and TRBJ1-1, with D tentatively TRBD1 (5 bases). The CDR3 runs to 18 residues. Germline loops: CDR1 SGHRS, CDR2 YFSETQ. CDR3 residues: CASSDGGALLKENTETFF. DNA of the CDR3: TGCGCCAGCAGTGACGGCGGGGCCCTTTTGAAGGAGAACACTGAAACTTTCTTT.

In its sample, this clonotype was seen a few times. The chain employs TRBV27 and TRBJ2-2; D possibly uses TRBD1 or TRBD2 (5 bases each). V was shortened by 4 bases and J by 5 bases, with 17 bases between the two germline ends. The germline gives CDR1 MNHEY, CDR2 SMNVEV (reference sequence). The CDR3 is made up of 16 amino acids. The CDR3 coding sequence is TGTGCCAGCAGTTCCTACTACGGGACCCATACCGGGGAGCTGTTTTTT. Its translation: CASSSYYGTHTGELFF.

This clonotype was found many times. The V and J genes are TRBV7-2 and TRBJ1-1; D is ambiguous. The CDR3 is made up of 14 amino acids. Germline CDR1 reads SGHTA; CDR2 reads FQGNSA. Trimming shortened V by 5 bases and J by 5 bases, and 15 bases separated the two germline ends. The CDR3 DNA is TGTGCCAGCAGCCCTCGTCGTACAAGAACTGAAGCTTTCTTT. Translated, it gives CASSPRRTRTEAFF.

This clonotype has more than one count but fewer than ten. The V call is TRBV5-5, the J call TRBJ2-7, with 7 bases fitting TRBD1. Germline loops: CDR1 SGHKS, CDR2 YYEKEE (reference sequence). V shed 4 bases and J 2 bases; nucleotides not matched to a gene: 9. The CDR3 loop spans 15 amino acids. The CDR3 spells CASSLGATGTYEQYF. CDR3 coding DNA: TGTGCCAGCAGCCTGGGAGCGACAGGGACCTACGAGCAGTACTTC.

This clonotype was seen a few times. The chain employs TRBV7-2 and TRBJ2-7; tentative D call: TRBD1 (5 bases). V lost 1 base to trimming and J lost 2 bases, with 12 bases between them. This CDR3 is 15 amino acids long. Germline loops: CDR1 SGHTA, CDR2 FQGNSA. CDR3 nucleotides: TGTGCCAGCAGCTTAGGGACGGACATCACCTACGAGCAGTACTTC. It encodes CASSLGTDITYEQYF.

The CDR3 reads CASSLFTAGTGELFF. The CDR3 nucleotides read TGTGCCAGCAGCTTGTTTACAGCCGGCACCGGGGAGCTGTTTTTT. This sequence joins TRBV5-5 and TRBJ2-2; no clear D gene. The V gene's germline CDR1 is SGHKS and CDR2 YYEKEE (reference sequence). The CDR3 is 15 amino acids. Deletions cut 1 base from V and 4 bases from J, with 11 bases between.

CDR3 residues: CASAAGGGRNTEAFF. The DNA for the CDR3 is TGTGCCAGTGCCGCTGGGGGGGGGAGAAACACTGAAGCTTTCTTT. This sequence joins TRBV28 and TRBJ1-1; TRBD1 is a possible D gene (5 bases). This CDR3 region has 15 residues. In germline, CDR1 is MDHEN, CDR2 SYDVKM. With 9 bases removed from V and 2 bases from J, the gap between germline ends came to 19 bases.

There are a few counts of this clonotype. This chain joins TRBV2 and TRBJ2-3; D gene ambiguous. The CDR3 consists of 12 residues. V lost 9 bases, J lost 0 bases, and 7 bases lay in between. Germline V gives CDR1 SNHLY, CDR2 FYNNEI. The CDR3 region is CARGTSTDTQYF. The CDR3 DNA sequence: TGTGCCAGGGGAACTAGCACAGATACGCAGTATTTT. The full variable domain, with the rest looked up from reference TRBV2 and TRBJ2-3, is EPEVTQTPSHQVTQMGQEVILRCVPISNHLYFYWYRQILGQKVEFLVSFYNNEISEKSEIFDDQFSVERPDGSNFTLKIRSTKLEDSAMYFCARGTSTDTQYFGPGTRLTVL.

The chain carries TRBV5-6 and TRBJ2-1, with a tentative D call TRBD2 (5 bases). V was pared by 0 bases and J by 9 bases, with 7 bases between. From germline, CDR1 is SGHDT and CDR2 YYEEEE. The CDR3 has 12 residues. CDR3: CASSLAGVEQFF. As DNA, the CDR3 is TGTGCCAGCAGCTTGGCCGGGGTTGAGCAGTTCTTC.

The gene calls are TRBV28 and TRBJ2-1; D remains unclear. The germline V and J ends were trimmed by 3 bases and 5 bases, with 14 bases remaining between them. The CDR3 consists of 15 residues. The germline CDR1 and CDR2 sequences are MDHEN and SYDVKM. The CDR3 DNA reads as TGTGCCAGCAGTTTGATCGGCGTTAGGCACAATGAGCAGTTCTTC. Residues: CASSLIGVRHNEQFF.

The chain couples TRBV7-2 to TRBJ2-5; 7 bases map to TRBD2. Germline trimming cut 8 bases from V and 4 bases from J; bases unmatched to any gene: 10. This CDR3 comprises 14 residues. The germline V gene has CDR1 SGHTA and CDR2 FQGNSA. The CDR3 sequence: CASGNSGEGETQYF. CDR3 in DNA: TGTGCCAGCGGCAATTCGGGGGAGGGAGAGACCCAGTACTTC.

Notes on this clonotype: A much larger clonotype is one base distant, so this may be a read error. The chain links TRBV15 to TRBJ1-1, with D possibly TRBD1 on 5 matching bases. Trimming removed 2 bases from V and 6 bases from J, with 10 bases in between. This CDR3 has 13 amino acids. Germline values: CDR1 LNHNV, CDR2 YYDKDF (reference sequence). The DNA for the CDR3 is TGTGCCACCAGCAGACTAGGGGTTTCTGAAGCTTTCTTT. Translation gives CATSRLGVSEAFF.

The V and J genes are TRBV12-3 or TRBV12-4 and TRBJ2-5; no definite D call. The V end was cut by 6 bases, the J end by 0 bases, with 11 bases between. The CDR3 runs to 14 residues. CDR3 loop: CASRPPLYQETQYF. DNA of the CDR3: TGTGCCAGCAGACCACCCCTGTACCAAGAGACCCAGTACTTC.

This clonotype showed up just a few times. The chain recombines TRBV28 with TRBJ1-1; TRBD1 is a possible D gene (5 bases). CDR3 length equals 14 residues. Germline values: CDR1 MDHEN, CDR2 SYDVKM. V dropped 7 bases and J dropped 8 bases, with 20 bases sitting between them. This CDR3 reads CASTGTPTAQEAFF. The CDR3 coding sequence is TGTGCCAGCACCGGGACGCCAACTGCGCAGGAAGCTTTCTTT.

V gene TRBV5-1 combines with J gene TRBJ2-7, with 7 bases lining up with TRBD2. Germline V gene lookup returns CDR1 SGHRS and CDR2 YFSETQ. This CDR3 has 14 amino acids. With V trimmed by 2 bases and J by 3 bases, 5 bases remained unmatched. The chain's CDR3 is CASSFGGLGYEQYF. The CDR3 bases are TGCGCCAGCAGCTTCGGGGGGTTAGGCTACGAGCAGTACTTC.

The table lists this clonotype with many counts. The chain links TRBV24-1 to TRBJ1-4; D remains unclear. The CDR3 is 16 residues long. Germline CDR1 is KGHDR and CDR2 is SFDVKD. V lost 4 bases and J 5 bases, leaving 16 bases between the germline ends. The CDR3 coding sequence is TGTGCCACCAGTGACCGGCACACAGAGAACAATGAAAAACTGTTTTTT. Translated, it gives CATSDRHTENNEKLFF.